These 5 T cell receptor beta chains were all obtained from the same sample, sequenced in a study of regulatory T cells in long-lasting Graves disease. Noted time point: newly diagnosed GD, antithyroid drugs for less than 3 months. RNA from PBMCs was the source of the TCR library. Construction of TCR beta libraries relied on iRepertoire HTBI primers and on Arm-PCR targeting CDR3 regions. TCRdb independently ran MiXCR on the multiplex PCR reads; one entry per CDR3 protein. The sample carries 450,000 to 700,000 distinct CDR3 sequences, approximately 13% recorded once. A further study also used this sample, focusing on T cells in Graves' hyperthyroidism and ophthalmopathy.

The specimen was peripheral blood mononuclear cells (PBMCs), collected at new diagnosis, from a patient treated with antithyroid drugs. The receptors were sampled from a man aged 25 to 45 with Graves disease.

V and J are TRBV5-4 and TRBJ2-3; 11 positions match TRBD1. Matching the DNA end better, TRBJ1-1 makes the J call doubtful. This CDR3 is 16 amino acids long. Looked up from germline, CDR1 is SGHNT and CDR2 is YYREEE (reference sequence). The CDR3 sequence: CASSGTGGPSGTEAFF. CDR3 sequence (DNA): TGTGCCAGCAGCGGGACAGGGGGGCCTTCTGGCACTGAAGCTTTCTTT.

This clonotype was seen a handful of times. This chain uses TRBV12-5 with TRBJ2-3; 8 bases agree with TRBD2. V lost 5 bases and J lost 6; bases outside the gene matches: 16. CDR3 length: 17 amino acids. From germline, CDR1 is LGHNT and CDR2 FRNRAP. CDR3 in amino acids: CASGSATSDYLGDTQYF. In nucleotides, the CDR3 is TGTGCTAGTGGTAGCGCGACTAGCGACTACCTCGGGGATACGCAGTATTTT.

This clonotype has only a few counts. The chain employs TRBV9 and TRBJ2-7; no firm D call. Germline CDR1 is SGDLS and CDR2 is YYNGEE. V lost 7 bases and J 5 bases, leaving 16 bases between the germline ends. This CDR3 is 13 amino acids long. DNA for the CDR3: TGTGCCAGCGCGAAGAGCCCGAGCGACGAGCAGTACTTC. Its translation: CASAKSPSDEQYF.

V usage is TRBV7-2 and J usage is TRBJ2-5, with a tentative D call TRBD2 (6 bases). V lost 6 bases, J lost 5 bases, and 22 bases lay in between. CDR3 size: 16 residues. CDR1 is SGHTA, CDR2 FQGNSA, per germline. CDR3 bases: TGTGCCAGCAGTCATAGACGGACTAACCGTCGGGAGACCCAGTACTTC. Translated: CASSHRRTNRRETQYF.

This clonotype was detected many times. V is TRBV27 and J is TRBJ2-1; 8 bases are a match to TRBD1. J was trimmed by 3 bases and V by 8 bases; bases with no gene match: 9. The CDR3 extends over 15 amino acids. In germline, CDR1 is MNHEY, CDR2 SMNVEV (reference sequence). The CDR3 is CASGPGTGLYNEQFF. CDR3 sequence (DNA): TGTGCCAGCGGCCCTGGGACAGGTCTCTACAATGAGCAGTTCTTC.